The 32 T cell receptor beta chains below come from one sample, sequenced in a study of T cell responses to AZD1222 COVID-19 vaccine. The table came from immunoSEQ multiplex PCR; TCRdb's copy has only in-frame clones and leaves some out. The sample yields about 82,000 clones, over 90% seen once. The starting material was peripheral blood, obtained on day 0 of AZD1222 vaccination. Every receptor here comes from an adult in good health.

The V and J genes are TRBV2 and TRBJ2-7; 8 nucleotides agree with TRBD1. J lost 4 bases, V lost 3 bases, and 5 bases had no gene match. Germline CDR1 SNHLY, CDR2 FYNNEI. This CDR3 is 14 amino acids long. Written as DNA, the CDR3 is TGTGCCAGCAGTGATCGCAGGGGGCTTTACGAGCAGTACTTC. It encodes CASSDRRGLYEQYF.

The chain carries TRBV30 and TRBJ2-7, with a tentative D call TRBD1 (5 bases). This CDR3 has 15 amino acids. Germline loops: CDR1 GTSNPN, CDR2 SVGIG (reference sequence). The V and J ends lost 4 bases and 6 bases respectively, with 22 bases between them. The CDR3 protein is CAWKPHRRMMGEQYF. In nucleotides, the CDR3 is TGTGCCTGGAAACCCCACAGGCGGATGATGGGCGAGCAGTACTTC.

The chain joins TRBV6-5 to TRBJ2-4, with a possible D match to TRBD2 (6 bases). The CDR3 totals 15 residues. Germline V gene lookup returns CDR1 MNHEY and CDR2 SVGAGI. Between the trimmed V and J ends, which lost 8 bases and 4 bases, there was a span of 18 bases. In DNA form, the CDR3 reads TGTGCCAGCGGCTCCGGGGGATTAGGGAAAAACATTCAGTACTTC. Residues: CASGSGGLGKNIQYF.

This clone was seen just once. V is TRBV7-9 and J is TRBJ2-7; D may correspond to TRBD1 or TRBD2 (5 bases each). The CDR3 is made up of 16 amino acids. Trimming stripped 3 bases from V and 2 bases from J, with 17 bases between. The germline V gene has CDR1 SEHNR and CDR2 FQNEAQ (reference sequence). The CDR3 bases are TGTGCCAGCAGCTTCCATCCCCGGGACGGTCCCTACGAGCAGTACTTC. Translating it yields CASSFHPRDGPYEQYF.

The V call is TRBV5-8, the J call TRBJ1-3; D unresolved. Between the trimmed V and J ends, which lost 0 bases and 1 base, there was a span of 11 bases. This CDR3 has 16 residues. CDR1 is SGHTS and CDR2 is YDEGEE in the germline V gene. The CDR3 DNA sequence: TGTGCCAGCAGCTTGGGCTGGGGTCTATCTGGAAACACCATATATTTT. The encoded protein is CASSLGWGLSGNTIYF.

This clone was counted once. The rearrangement uses TRBV28 and TRBJ1-2, with D unclear. This CDR3 has 15 residues. The germline V gene encodes CDR1 MDHEN and CDR2 SYDVKM. V was pared by 3 bases and J by 0 bases, with 11 bases between. The CDR3 here is CASSLSRITNYGYTF. The CDR3 DNA follows: TGTGCCAGCAGTTTGAGTCGGATCACTAACTATGGCTACACCTTC.

V usage is TRBV18 and J usage is TRBJ1-1; no definite D call. The CDR3 covers 14 residues. Trimming stripped 4 bases from V and 0 bases from J, with 9 bases between. Germline V gives CDR1 KGHSH, CDR2 LQKENI. CDR3 sequence: CASSLGPVNTEAFF. The CDR3 bases are TGTGCCAGCTCACTCGGACCGGTGAACACTGAAGCTTTCTTT.

As DNA, the CDR3 is TGTGCCAGCAGCCCATGGGCTGGGACAGGGTATGGCTACACCTTC. Encoded protein: CASSPWAGTGYGYTF. The gene calls are TRBV7-2 and TRBJ1-2; 9 bases fit TRBD1. CDR1 is SGHTA, CDR2 FQGNSA, per germline. The V gene end was trimmed by 5 bases and the J gene end by 5 bases; junction bases not matched to a gene: 9. The CDR3 is made up of 15 amino acids.

The genes are TRBV27 and TRBJ2-7; TRBD1 matches at 7 bases. The CDR3 sequence is 13 residues long. With V trimmed by 10 bases and J by 2 bases, 8 bases remained unmatched. Looked up from germline, CDR1 is MNHEY and CDR2 is SMNVEV (reference sequence). The CDR3 bases are TGTGCCAAGACAGGGCTGGAACCCTACGAGCAGTACTTC. It translates to CAKTGLEPYEQYF.

The V call is TRBV4-2, the J call TRBJ2-5; TRBD2 aligns across 11 bases. J was trimmed by 0 bases and V by 4 bases; bases with no gene match: 10. The CDR3 contains 18 residues. Germline CDR1 and CDR2: LGHNA and YNFKEQ. The CDR3 DNA is TGTGCCAGCAGCCCACGACTAGCGGGGATAACGTACCAAGAGACCCAGTACTTC. Protein sequence: CASSPRLAGITYQETQYF.

The V and J genes are TRBV7-9 and TRBJ2-3; 7 positions match TRBD1. Per germline, CDR1 SEHNR and CDR2 FQNEAQ (reference sequence). The CDR3 has 14 residues. V lost 3 bases and J lost 6; bases outside the gene matches: 6. This chain's CDR3 is CASSLDRRDDTQYF. Written as DNA, the CDR3 is TGTGCCAGCAGCTTGGACAGGAGAGACGATACGCAGTATTTT.

The V call is TRBV11-2, the J call TRBJ2-1, with 9 bases lining up with TRBD2. The length of the CDR3 is 14 residues. Germline values: CDR1 SGHAT, CDR2 FQNNGV. The trim removed 0 bases at V and 10 bases at J, leaving 4 bases unmatched. Here the CDR3 reads CASSLDPSGGEQFF. The CDR3 nucleotides are TGTGCCAGCAGCTTAGATCCCAGCGGGGGGGAGCAGTTCTTC.

The chain couples TRBV9 to TRBJ1-1; D may be TRBD1 (6 bases). The CDR3 totals 12 residues. CDR1 SGDLS and CDR2 YYNGEE come from the germline V gene. Trimming took 0 bases from V and 10 from J, leaving 10 bases between them. This CDR3 reads CASSVAGGGAFF. The CDR3 nucleotides read TGTGCCAGCAGCGTAGCTGGAGGGGGAGCTTTCTTT.

The rearrangement joins TRBV7-2 to TRBJ2-2; the D call may be TRBD1 or TRBD2 (5 bases each). The V gene lost 0 bases and the J gene lost 7 bases, with 12 bases spanning the gap. The CDR3 totals 15 residues. Germline CDR1 SGHTA, CDR2 FQGNSA. CDR3 residues: CASSLAREFVGELFF. The CDR3, as DNA: TGTGCCAGCAGCTTAGCCAGGGAGTTTGTCGGGGAGCTGTTTTTT.

The gene calls are TRBV19 and TRBJ2-7; either TRBD1 or TRBD2 may supply D (5 bases each). V was pared by 6 bases and J by 2 bases, with 11 bases between. The germline gives CDR1 LNHDA, CDR2 SQIVND (reference sequence). CDR3 length: 13 residues. The CDR3 DNA sequence: TGTGCCAGTAGCCCCGGGACGGCCTACGAGCAGTACTTC. Translation: CASSPGTAYEQYF. Using reference TRBV19 and TRBJ2-7 for the parts outside the CDR3, the full variable domain is DGGITQSPKYLFRKEGQNVTLSCEQNLNHDAMYWYRQDPGQGLRLIYYSQIVNDFQKGDIAEGYSVSREKKESFPLTVTSAQKNPTAFYLCASSPGTAYEQYFGPGTRLTVT.

The chain uses TRBV5-1 and TRBJ1-1; D is uncertain. This CDR3 contains 15 residues. Looked up from germline, CDR1 is SGHRS and CDR2 is YFSETQ. The V gene lost 0 bases and the J gene lost 5 bases, with 14 bases spanning the gap. CDR3 sequence reads: CASSLESGGTTEAFF. For the CDR3, the DNA is TGCGCCAGCAGCTTGGAGTCGGGCGGTACTACTGAAGCTTTCTTT.

CDR3 amino acids: CASSLGTGREKLFF. The CDR3 region has the DNA TGTGCCAGCAGCTTAGGGACAGGTCGGGAAAAACTGTTTTTT. The chain combines TRBV7-9 with TRBJ1-4, with 7 bases lining up with TRBD1. V gave up 1 base and J gave up 8 bases; unmatched junction bases: 4. The CDR3 has 14 residues. Germline V lookup: CDR1 SEHNR, CDR2 FQNEAQ (reference sequence).

The rearrangement joins TRBV27 to TRBJ2-7; perhaps TRBD2 as D (5 bases). Germline CDR1 is MNHEY and CDR2 is SMNVEV (reference sequence). The V end lost 6 bases, the J end lost 5 bases, and 11 bases lay between the germline ends. This CDR3 has 12 residues. CDR3 residues: CASRNGIHEQYF. The CDR3 coding sequence is TGTGCCAGCAGAAACGGGATCCACGAGCAGTACTTC.

The table lists this clone with a few counts. The chain recombines TRBV7-2 with TRBJ2-2, with D perhaps TRBD1 or TRBD2 (5 bases each). V lost 5 bases and J 8 bases, leaving 12 bases between the germline ends. Germline V gives CDR1 SGHTA, CDR2 FQGNSA. The CDR3 sequence is 13 residues long. The CDR3 sequence is CASSPGPGGELFF. The CDR3 DNA follows: TGTGCCAGCAGCCCGGGACCTGGGGGGGAGCTGTTTTTT. Full variable domain (remainder filled in from reference TRBV7-2 and TRBJ2-2): GAGVSQSPSNKVTEKGKDVELRCDPISGHTALYWYRQSLGQGLEFLIYFQGNSAPDKSGLPSDRFSAERTGGSVSTLTIQRTQQEDSAVYLCASSPGPGGELFFGEGSRLTVL.

This clone was seen a few times. This sequence joins TRBV6-2 or TRBV6-3 and TRBJ2-7; D is perhaps TRBD1 (5 bases). This CDR3 comprises 13 residues. The germline V and J ends were trimmed by 4 bases and 1 base, with 8 bases remaining between them. Germline V gene sequence: CDR1 MNHEY, CDR2 SVGEGT. CDR3 coding DNA: TGTGCCAGCAGTTTCAGGGCGTCCTACGAGCAGTACTTC. Its translation is CASSFRASYEQYF.

The genes are TRBV6-5 and TRBJ2-4; D ambiguous. Germline V gives CDR1 MNHEY, CDR2 SVGAGI. This CDR3 comprises 13 residues. Between the trimmed V and J ends, which lost 0 bases and 8 bases, there was a span of 8 bases. CDR3 protein: CASSYSNPDIQYF. For the CDR3, the DNA is TGTGCCAGCAGTTACTCAAATCCGGACATTCAGTACTTC.

The chain links TRBV7-8 to TRBJ2-3; no firm D call. Per germline, CDR1 SGHVS and CDR2 FQNEAQ. Deletions cut 7 bases from V and 2 bases from J, with 7 bases between. CDR3 length: 12 amino acids. For the CDR3, the DNA is TGTGCCAGCACACAGCACACAGATACGCAGTATTTT. This sequence encodes CASTQHTDTQYF. The whole variable domain, filled in from reference TRBV7-8 and TRBJ2-3, reads GAGVSQSPRYKVAKRGQDVALRCDPISGHVSLFWYQQALGQGPEFLTYFQNEAQLDKSGLPSDRFFAERPEGSVSTLKIQRTQQEDSAVYLCASTQHTDTQYFGPGTRLTVL.

This CDR3 is CASSSTGAPLHF. The CDR3 bases are TGTGCCAGCAGCTCGACAGGGGCACCCCTCCACTTT. The rearrangement joins TRBV11-2 to TRBJ1-6; TRBD1 aligns across 8 bases. The CDR3 spans 12 residues. Germline-derived CDR1 and CDR2 are SGHAT and FQNNGV. Trimming at V came to 4 bases and at J to 11 bases, leaving 1 base not matched to a gene.

The chain is built from TRBV28 and TRBJ1-6; TRBD1 matches 11 bases. The CDR3 is made up of 14 amino acids. CDR1 and CDR2 from the germline V gene are MDHEN and SYDVKM. V shed 5 bases and J 10 bases; nucleotides not matched to a gene: 4. The CDR3 loop reads CASSLGTGGSPLHF. In nucleotides, the CDR3 is TGTGCCAGCAGTCTCGGGACAGGGGGATCACCCCTCCACTTT.

The rearrangement joins TRBV11-2 to TRBJ2-1; 11 bases fit TRBD2. The germline gives CDR1 SGHAT, CDR2 FQNNGV. This CDR3 is 16 amino acids long. V gave up 3 bases and J gave up 4 bases; unmatched junction bases: 5. The CDR3 sequence: CASSFGTSGYYNEQFF. In DNA form, the CDR3 reads TGTGCCAGCAGCTTCGGGACTAGCGGATATTACAATGAGCAGTTCTTC.

About this clone itself: The junction and the germline gene differ at one end; a read error may be behind it. The rearrangement joins TRBV10-2 to TRBJ2-1; TRBD2 matches at 12 bases. Germline V lookup: CDR1 WSHSY, CDR2 SAAADI. This CDR3 is 15 amino acids long. The CDR3 DNA is TGCGCCAGCAGACTAGCGGGGGGCTCCAACAATGAGCAGTTCTTC. This codes for CASRLAGGSNNEQFF.

The chain has TRBV7-9 and TRBJ1-4; no clear D gene. CDR3 length equals 12 residues. CDR1 SEHNR and CDR2 FQNEAQ come from the germline V gene (reference sequence). Trimming shortened V by 5 bases and J by 7 bases, and 8 bases separated the two germline ends. The CDR3 nucleotides are TGTGCCAGCAGCGTCAGTGGTGAAAAACTGTTTTTT. It translates to CASSVSGEKLFF.

V is TRBV10-3 and J is TRBJ2-7, with no clear D. The CDR3 has 12 amino acids. Trimming cost V 5 bases and J 0 bases, with 5 bases left between them. Germline V lookup: CDR1 ENHRY, CDR2 SYGVKD. The CDR3: CAISRDSYEQYF. In DNA form, the CDR3 reads TGTGCCATCAGTCGCGACTCCTACGAGCAGTACTTC.

CDR3 DNA sequence: TGCAGCGTTGGGGCACCCTCTGGAAACACCATATATTTT. Translating it yields CSVGAPSGNTIYF. This rearrangement joins TRBV29-1 to TRBJ1-3; D uncertain. The CDR3 extends over 13 amino acids. Trimming pared 4 bases from V and 0 bases from J, leaving 7 bases between. Germline V gives CDR1 SQVTM, CDR2 ANQGSEA.

The rearrangement uses TRBV28 and TRBJ2-7, with 8 bases identical to TRBD1. CDR1 is MDHEN and CDR2 is SYDVKM in the germline V gene. The length of the CDR3 is 16 residues. V lost 3 bases to trimming and J lost 0 bases; unmatched junction nucleotides: 7. This CDR3 reads CASSFLGTGDSYEQYF. In DNA form, the CDR3 reads TGTGCCAGCAGTTTCCTTGGGACAGGTGACTCCTACGAGCAGTACTTC.

This clone was seen a few times. Here the CDR3 reads CASSPTVGGSGYTF. The CDR3 coding sequence is TGCGCCAGCAGCCCTACTGTGGGGGGCTCTGGCTACACCTTC. The chain recombines TRBV5-1 with TRBJ1-2; possibly TRBD1 for D (6 bases). V shed 4 bases and J shed 7 bases, with 17 bases lying between them. The germline V gene has CDR1 SGHRS and CDR2 YFSETQ. This CDR3 region has 14 residues. The full variable domain, in which reference TRBV5-1 and TRBJ1-2 provide the parts outside the CDR3, is KAGVTQTPRYLIKTRGQQVTLSCSPISGHRSVSWYQQTPGQGLQFLFEYFSETQRNKGNFPGRFSGRQFSNSRSEMNVSTLELGDSALYLCASSPTVGGSGYTFGSGTRLTVV.

The chain joins TRBV7-2 to TRBJ1-2; possible D gene TRBD1, 5 bases. Trimming removed 1 base from V and 4 bases from J, with 10 bases in between. CDR3 length: 14 residues. Germline V gene data show CDR1 as SGHTA and CDR2 as FQGNSA. CDR3 nucleotides: TGTGCCAGCAGCTTAGGGGTGGGGGTCTATGGCTACACCTTC. Amino acid sequence: CASSLGVGVYGYTF.